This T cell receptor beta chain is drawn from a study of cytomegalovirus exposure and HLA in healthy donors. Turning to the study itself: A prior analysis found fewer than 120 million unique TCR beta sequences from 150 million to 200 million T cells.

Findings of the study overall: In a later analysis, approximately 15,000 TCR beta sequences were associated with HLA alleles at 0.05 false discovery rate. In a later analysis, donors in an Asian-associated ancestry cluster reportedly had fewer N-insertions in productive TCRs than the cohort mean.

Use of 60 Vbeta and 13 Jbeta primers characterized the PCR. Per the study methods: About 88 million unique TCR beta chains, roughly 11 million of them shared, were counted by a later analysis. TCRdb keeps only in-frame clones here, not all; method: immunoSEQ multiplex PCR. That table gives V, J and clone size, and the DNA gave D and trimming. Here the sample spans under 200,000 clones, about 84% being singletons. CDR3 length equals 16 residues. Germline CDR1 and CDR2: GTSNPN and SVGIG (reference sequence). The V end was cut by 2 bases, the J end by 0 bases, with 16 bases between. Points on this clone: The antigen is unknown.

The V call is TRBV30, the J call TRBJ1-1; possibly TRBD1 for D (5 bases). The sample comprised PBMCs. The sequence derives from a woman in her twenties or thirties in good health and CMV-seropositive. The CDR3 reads CAWSPTVAGMNTEAFF. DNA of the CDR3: TGTGCCTGGAGTCCGACAGTTGCGGGGATGAACACTGAAGCTTTCTTT.